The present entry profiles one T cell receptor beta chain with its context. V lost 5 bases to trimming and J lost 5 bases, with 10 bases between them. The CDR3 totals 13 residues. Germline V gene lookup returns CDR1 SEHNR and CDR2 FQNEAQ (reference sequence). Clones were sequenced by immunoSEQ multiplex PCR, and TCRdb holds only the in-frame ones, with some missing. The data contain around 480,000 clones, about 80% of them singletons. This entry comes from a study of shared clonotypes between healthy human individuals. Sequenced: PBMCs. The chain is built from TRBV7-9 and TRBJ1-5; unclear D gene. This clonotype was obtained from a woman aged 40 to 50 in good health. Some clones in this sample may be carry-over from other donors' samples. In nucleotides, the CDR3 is TGTGCCAGCAGCGGGAACCAGGATCAGCCCCAGCATTTT. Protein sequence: CASSGNQDQPQHF.